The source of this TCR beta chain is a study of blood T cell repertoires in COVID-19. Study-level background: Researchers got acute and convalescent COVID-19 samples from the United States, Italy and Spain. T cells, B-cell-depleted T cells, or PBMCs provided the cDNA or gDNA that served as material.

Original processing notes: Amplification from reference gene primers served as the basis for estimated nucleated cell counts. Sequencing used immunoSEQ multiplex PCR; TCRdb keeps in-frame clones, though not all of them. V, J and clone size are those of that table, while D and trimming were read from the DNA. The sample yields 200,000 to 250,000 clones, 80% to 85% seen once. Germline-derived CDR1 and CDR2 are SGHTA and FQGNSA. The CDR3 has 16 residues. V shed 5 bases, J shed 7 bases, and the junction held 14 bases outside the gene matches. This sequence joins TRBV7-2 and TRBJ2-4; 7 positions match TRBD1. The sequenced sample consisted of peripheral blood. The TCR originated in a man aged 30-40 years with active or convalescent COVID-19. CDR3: CASSNSTGARGNIQYF. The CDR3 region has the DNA TGTGCCAGCAGCAACTCAACAGGGGCGCGAGGGAACATTCAGTACTTC. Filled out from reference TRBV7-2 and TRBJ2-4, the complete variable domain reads GAGVSQSPSNKVTEKGKDVELRCDPISGHTALYWYRQSLGQGLEFLIYFQGNSAPDKSGLPSDRFSAERTGGSVSTLTIQRTQQEDSAVYLCASSNSTGARGNIQYFGAGTRLSVL.